This T cell receptor (beta chain) was recorded in a study of cytomegalovirus exposure and HLA in healthy donors. Whole-study results and caveats: What was likely a sequencing artifact was a cluster of highly shared sequence variants.

Both 60 Vbeta primers and 13 Jbeta primers went into the PCR. Generated by immunoSEQ multiplex PCR, the TCRdb table keeps only in-frame clones and is missing some. Of 150,000 to 200,000 clones in the sample, 65% to 85% were seen once. The J segment lost 1 base and the V segment lost 5 bases, leaving 4 bases of the junction unmatched. This CDR3 has 14 amino acids. CDR1 MNHEY and CDR2 SMNVEV come from the germline V gene (reference sequence). With regard to this clone: Its antigen is not known.

As for the donors, each was a healthy bone marrow donor. While unrecorded immune exposures were likely, the donors were nominally healthy when sampled. This chain connects TRBV27 to TRBJ2-5; 7 bases align to TRBD1. Sequenced material: PBMCs. This sequence was found in a man in his forties or fifties in good health and CMV-seropositive. The CDR3, as DNA: TGTGCCAGCAGTCACGGGACAGCCCAAGAGACCCAGTACTTC. Translation gives CASSHGTAQETQYF.